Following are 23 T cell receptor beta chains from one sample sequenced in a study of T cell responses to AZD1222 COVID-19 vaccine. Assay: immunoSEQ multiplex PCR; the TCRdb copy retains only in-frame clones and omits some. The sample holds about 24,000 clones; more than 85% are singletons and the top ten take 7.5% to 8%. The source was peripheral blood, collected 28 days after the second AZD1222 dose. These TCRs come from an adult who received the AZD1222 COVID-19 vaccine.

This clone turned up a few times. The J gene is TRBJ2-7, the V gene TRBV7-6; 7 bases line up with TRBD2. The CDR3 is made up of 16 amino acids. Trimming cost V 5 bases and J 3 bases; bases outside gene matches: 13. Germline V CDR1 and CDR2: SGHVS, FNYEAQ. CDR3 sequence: CASSRSGGTKDYEQYF. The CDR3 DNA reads TGTGCCAGCAGCCGCAGCGGCGGGACTAAGGACTACGAGCAGTACTTC.

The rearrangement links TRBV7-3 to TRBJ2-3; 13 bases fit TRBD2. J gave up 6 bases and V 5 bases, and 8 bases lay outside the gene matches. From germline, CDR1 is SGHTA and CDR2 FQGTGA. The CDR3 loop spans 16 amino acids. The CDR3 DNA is TGTGCCAGCAGCCCAAGGACTAGCGGGGGAGAGGATACGCAGTATTTT. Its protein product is CASSPRTSGGEDTQYF.

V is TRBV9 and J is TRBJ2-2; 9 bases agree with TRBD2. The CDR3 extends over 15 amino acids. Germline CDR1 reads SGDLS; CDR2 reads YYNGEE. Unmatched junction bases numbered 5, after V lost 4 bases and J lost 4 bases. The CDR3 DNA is TGTGCCAGCAGCACTAGCGGGTATGGCACCGGGGAGCTGTTTTTT. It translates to CASSTSGYGTGELFF.

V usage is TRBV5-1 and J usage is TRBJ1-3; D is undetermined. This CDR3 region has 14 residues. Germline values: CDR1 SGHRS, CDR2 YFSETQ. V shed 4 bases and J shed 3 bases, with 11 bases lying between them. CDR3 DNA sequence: TGCGCCAGCAGCGACGGGAGGGTTGGAAACACCATATATTTT. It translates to CASSDGRVGNTIYF. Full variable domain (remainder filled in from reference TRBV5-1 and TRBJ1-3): KAGVTQTPRYLIKTRGQQVTLSCSPISGHRSVSWYQQTPGQGLQFLFEYFSETQRNKGNFPGRFSGRQFSNSRSEMNVSTLELGDSALYLCASSDGRVGNTIYFGEGSWLTVV.

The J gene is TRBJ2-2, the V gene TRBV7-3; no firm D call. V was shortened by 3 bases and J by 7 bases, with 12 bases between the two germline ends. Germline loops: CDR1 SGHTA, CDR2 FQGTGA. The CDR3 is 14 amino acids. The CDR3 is CASSLLGFGGELFF. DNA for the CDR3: TGTGCCAGCAGCTTGTTAGGATTTGGCGGGGAGCTGTTTTTT.

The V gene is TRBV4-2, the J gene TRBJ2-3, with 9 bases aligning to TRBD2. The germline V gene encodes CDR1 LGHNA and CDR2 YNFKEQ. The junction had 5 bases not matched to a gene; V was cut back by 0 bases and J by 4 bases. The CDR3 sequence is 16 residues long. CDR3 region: CASSQDDSGGSDTQYF. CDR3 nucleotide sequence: TGTGCCAGCAGCCAAGATGATAGCGGGGGCTCAGATACGCAGTATTTT.

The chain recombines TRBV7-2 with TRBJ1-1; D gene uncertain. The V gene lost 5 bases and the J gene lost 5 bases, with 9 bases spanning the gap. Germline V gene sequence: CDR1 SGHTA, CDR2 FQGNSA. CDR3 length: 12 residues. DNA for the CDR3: TGTGCCAGCAGCCGACTCCTGACTGAAGCTTTCTTT. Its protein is CASSRLLTEAFF.

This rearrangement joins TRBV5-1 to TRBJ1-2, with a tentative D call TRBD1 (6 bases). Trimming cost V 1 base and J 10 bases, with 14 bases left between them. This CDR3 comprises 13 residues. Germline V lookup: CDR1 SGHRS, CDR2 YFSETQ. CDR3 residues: CASSLSAGESYTF. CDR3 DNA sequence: TGCGCCAGCAGCTTGTCGGCAGGGGAGTCCTACACCTTC.

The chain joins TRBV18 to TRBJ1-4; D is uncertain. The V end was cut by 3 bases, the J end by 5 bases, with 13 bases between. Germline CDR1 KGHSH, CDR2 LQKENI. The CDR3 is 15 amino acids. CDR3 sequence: CASSPEFAANEKLFF. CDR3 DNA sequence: TGTGCCAGCTCACCGGAATTCGCGGCGAATGAAAAACTGTTTTTT.

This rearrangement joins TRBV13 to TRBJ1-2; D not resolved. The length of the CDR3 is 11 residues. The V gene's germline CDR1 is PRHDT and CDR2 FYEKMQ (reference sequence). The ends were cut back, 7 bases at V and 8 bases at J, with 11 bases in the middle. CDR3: CASTDAPGYTF. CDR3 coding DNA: TGTGCCAGCACCGACGCGCCGGGCTACACCTTC.

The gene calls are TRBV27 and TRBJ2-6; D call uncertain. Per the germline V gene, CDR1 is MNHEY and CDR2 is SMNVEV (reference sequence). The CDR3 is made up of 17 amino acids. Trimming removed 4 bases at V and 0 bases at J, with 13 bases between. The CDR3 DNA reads TGTGCCAGCAGTTGGACGGAAACTCGCTCTGGGGCCAACGTCCTGACTTTC. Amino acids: CASSWTETRSGANVLTF.

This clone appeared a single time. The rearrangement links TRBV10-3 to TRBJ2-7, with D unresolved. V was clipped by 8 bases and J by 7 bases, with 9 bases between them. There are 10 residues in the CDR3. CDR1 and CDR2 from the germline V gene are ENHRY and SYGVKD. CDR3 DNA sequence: TGTGCCATCGGTTCGGCGGAGCAGTACTTC. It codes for CAIGSAEQYF.

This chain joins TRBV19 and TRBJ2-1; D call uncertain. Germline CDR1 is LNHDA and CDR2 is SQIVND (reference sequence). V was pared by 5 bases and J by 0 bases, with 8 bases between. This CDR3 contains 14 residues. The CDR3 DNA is TGTGCCAGTAGTGTGGATCGCTCCTACAATGAGCAGTTCTTC. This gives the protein CASSVDRSYNEQFF.

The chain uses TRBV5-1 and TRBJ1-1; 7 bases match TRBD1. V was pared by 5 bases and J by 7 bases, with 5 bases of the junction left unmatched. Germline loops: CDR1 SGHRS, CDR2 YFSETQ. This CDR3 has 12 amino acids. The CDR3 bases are TGCGCCAGCAGTCGGACAGGCGATGAAGCTTTCTTT. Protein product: CASSRTGDEAFF.

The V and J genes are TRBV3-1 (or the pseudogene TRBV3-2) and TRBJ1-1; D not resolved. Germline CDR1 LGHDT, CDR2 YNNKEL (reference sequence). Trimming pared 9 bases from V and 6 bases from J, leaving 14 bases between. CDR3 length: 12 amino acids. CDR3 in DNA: TGTGCCAGTGCATCCCCATTTTCTGAAGCTTTCTTT. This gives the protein CASASPFSEAFF.

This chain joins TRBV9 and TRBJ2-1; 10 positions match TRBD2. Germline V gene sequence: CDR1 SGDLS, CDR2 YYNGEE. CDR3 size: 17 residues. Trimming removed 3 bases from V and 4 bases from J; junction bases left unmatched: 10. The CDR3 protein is CASSEGGAGGSYNEQFF. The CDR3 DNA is TGTGCCAGCAGCGAGGGGGGAGCGGGAGGGTCTTACAATGAGCAGTTCTTC.

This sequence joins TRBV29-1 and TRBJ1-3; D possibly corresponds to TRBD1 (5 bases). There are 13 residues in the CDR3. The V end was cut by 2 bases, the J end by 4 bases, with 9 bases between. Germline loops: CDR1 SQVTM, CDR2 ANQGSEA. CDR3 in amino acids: CSVEKDTGNTIYF. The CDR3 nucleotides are TGCAGCGTTGAAAAGGACACCGGAAACACCATATATTTT.

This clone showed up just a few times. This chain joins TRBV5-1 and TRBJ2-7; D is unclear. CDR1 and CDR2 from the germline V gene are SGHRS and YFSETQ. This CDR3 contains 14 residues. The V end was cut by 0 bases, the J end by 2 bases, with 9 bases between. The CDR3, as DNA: TGCGCCAGCAGCTTGGTGGCAGCCACCTACGAGCAGTACTTC. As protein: CASSLVAATYEQYF.

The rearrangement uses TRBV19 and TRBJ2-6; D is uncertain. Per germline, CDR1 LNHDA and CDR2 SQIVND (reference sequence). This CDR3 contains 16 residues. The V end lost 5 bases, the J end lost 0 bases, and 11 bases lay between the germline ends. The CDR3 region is CASSGLLGSGANVLTF. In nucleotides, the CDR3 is TGTGCCAGTAGTGGGTTACTTGGCTCTGGGGCCAACGTCCTGACTTTC.

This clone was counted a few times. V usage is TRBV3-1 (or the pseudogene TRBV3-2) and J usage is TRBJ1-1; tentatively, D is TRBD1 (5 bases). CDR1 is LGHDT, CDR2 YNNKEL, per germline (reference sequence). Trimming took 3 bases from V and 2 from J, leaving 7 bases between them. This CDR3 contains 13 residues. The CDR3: CASSQTVNTEAFF. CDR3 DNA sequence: TGTGCCAGCAGCCAGACAGTTAACACTGAAGCTTTCTTT.

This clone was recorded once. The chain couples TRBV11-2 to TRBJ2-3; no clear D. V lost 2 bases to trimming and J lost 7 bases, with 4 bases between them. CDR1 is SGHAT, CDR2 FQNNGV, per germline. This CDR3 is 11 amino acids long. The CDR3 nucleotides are TGTGCCAGCAGCTTATCCTATACGCAGTATTTT. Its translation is CASSLSYTQYF.

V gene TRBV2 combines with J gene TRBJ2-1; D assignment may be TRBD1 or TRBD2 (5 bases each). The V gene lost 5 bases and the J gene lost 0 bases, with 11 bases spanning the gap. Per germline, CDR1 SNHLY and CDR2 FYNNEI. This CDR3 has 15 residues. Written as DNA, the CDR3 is TGTGCCAGCAGTTCCCTTGGGGGCTCCTACAATGAGCAGTTCTTC. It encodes CASSSLGGSYNEQFF.

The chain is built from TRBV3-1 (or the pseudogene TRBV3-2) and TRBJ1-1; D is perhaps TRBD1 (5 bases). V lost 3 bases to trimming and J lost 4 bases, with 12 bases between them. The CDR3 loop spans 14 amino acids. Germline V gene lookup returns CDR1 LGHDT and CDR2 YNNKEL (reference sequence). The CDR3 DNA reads TGTGCCAGCAGCCAGACGGGGGTATTCACTGAAGCTTTCTTT. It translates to CASSQTGVFTEAFF.